Listed below are T cell receptor beta chains from one sample, sequenced in a study of T cells in tumors after PD-1 blockade. Repertoires were generated with immunoSEQ multiplex PCR, while TCRdb's copy carries only in-frame clones and drops some. This sample has tens of thousands of clones, with about 85% found just once. Sequencing was performed on PBMCs, taken before anti-PD-1 treatment. These receptors originate from a human donor with basal cell carcinoma. Both conserved end residues are part of each CDR3.

j_call,v_call,cdr3_aa
TRBJ2-7,TRBV27,CASRTGGLYEQYF
TRBJ1-1,TRBV5-8,CASSQTYGQGDFTEAFF
TRBJ1-1,TRBV30,CAWSRGGAVTEAFF
TRBJ2-4,TRBV7-6,CASSPSPGGLVNIQYF
TRBJ2-1,TRBV7-9,CASSPSQYYNEQFF
TRBJ2-7,TRBV5-1,CASSLANLGYEQYF
TRBJ2-1,TRBV5-6,CASSLERGPTYNEQFF
TRBJ1-2,TRBV28,CASSFPGAGGYTF
TRBJ1-5,TRBV6-1,CASSERGTRAGQPQHF
TRBJ2-3,TRBV18,CASSGSGTAYTDTQYF
TRBJ2-6,TRBV18,CASSARDRNSGANVLTF
TRBJ2-2,TRBV18,CASSPVDPGTGELFF
TRBJ1-5,TRBV12-3/TRBV12-4,CASSEGQYQPQHF
TRBJ2-1,TRBV7-2,CASSPRRNSYNEQFF
TRBJ2-1,TRBV3-1/TRBV3-2,CASSQDPALVAGGLFEQFF
TRBJ2-5,TRBV6-6,CASSSLDRTGALTQYF
TRBJ2-7,TRBV7-2,CASSSSGGAVQYF